The 22 T cell receptor beta chains presented below share a single source sample, sequenced in a study of shared clonotypes between healthy human individuals. Data came from immunoSEQ multiplex PCR; TCRdb stores just in-frame clones and leaves some out. Of 2 million to 2.5 million clones in the sample, approximately 93% were seen once. Sequenced material: naive CD4+ T cells from PBMCs. The subset here: CD45RA+ positively selected. These receptors were collected from a man aged 18 to 29 in good health. Some clones in this sample may be carry-over from other donors' samples.

V usage is TRBV28 and J usage is TRBJ1-5; D is possibly TRBD1 (5 bases). V was pared by 3 bases and J by 3 bases, with 9 bases between. This CDR3 is built from 14 residues. Looked up from germline, CDR1 is MDHEN and CDR2 is SYDVKM. The CDR3 sequence is CASSFRGVNQPQHF. The CDR3 DNA sequence: TGTGCCAGCAGTTTCAGAGGGGTCAATCAGCCCCAGCATTTT. The full variable domain, with the rest looked up from reference TRBV28 and TRBJ1-5, is DVKVTQSSRYLVKRTGEKVFLECVQDMDHENMFWYRQDPGLGLRLIYFSYDVKMKEKGDIPEGYSVSREKKERFSLILESASTNQTSMYLCASSFRGVNQPQHFGDGTRLSIL.

This chain connects TRBV11-2 to TRBJ2-5, with 12 positions matching TRBD2. Germline CDR1 SGHAT, CDR2 FQNNGV. Germline trimming cut 5 bases from V and 1 base from J; bases unmatched to any gene: 5. The CDR3 contains 16 residues. The CDR3 sequence: CASSPQGLAGQETQYF. The CDR3 coding sequence is TGTGCCAGCAGCCCCCAGGGACTAGCGGGCCAAGAGACCCAGTACTTC.

V gene TRBV5-1 combines with J gene TRBJ2-7; 9 bases agree with TRBD1. Unmatched junction bases numbered 6, after V lost 3 bases and J lost 2 bases. The CDR3 contains 15 residues. Germline-derived CDR1 and CDR2 are SGHRS and YFSETQ. For the CDR3, the DNA is TGCGCCAGCAGCTGGATGGGACAGGGTGCCTACGAGCAGTACTTC. This sequence encodes CASSWMGQGAYEQYF.

The chain carries TRBV5-4 and TRBJ2-5; a possible D gene is TRBD1 (7 bases). The CDR3 covers 15 residues. The germline gives CDR1 SGHNT, CDR2 YYREEE (reference sequence). The V end was cut by 10 bases, the J end by 4 bases, with 23 bases between. The CDR3 coding sequence is TGTGCCGGATCCAGGGGGGACTTGGATGGAGAGACCCAGTACTTC. The encoded protein is CAGSRGDLDGETQYF.

The chain employs TRBV7-8 and TRBJ2-5, with unresolved D. CDR1 and CDR2 from the germline V gene are SGHVS and FQNEAQ. V dropped 1 base and J dropped 1 base, with 7 bases sitting between them. CDR3 length equals 14 residues. The CDR3 DNA sequence: TGTGCCAGCAGCTTAGGAGGTAGCCAAGAGACCCAGTACTTC. It specifies CASSLGGSQETQYF. Full variable domain (rest looked up from reference TRBV7-8 and TRBJ2-5): GAGVSQSPRYKVAKRGQDVALRCDPISGHVSLFWYQQALGQGPEFLTYFQNEAQLDKSGLPSDRFFAERPEGSVSTLKIQRTQQEDSAVYLCASSLGGSQETQYFGPGTRLLVL.

This chain joins TRBV5-4 and TRBJ2-2, with 10 nucleotides matching TRBD1. This CDR3 comprises 18 residues. Trimming took 4 bases from V and 1 from J; bases not matched to a gene: 10. Germline CDR1 reads SGHNT; CDR2 reads YYREEE (reference sequence). The CDR3 DNA reads TGTGCCAGCAGCCTTGGGACAGGGGCCTACTTGAACACCGGGGAGCTGTTTTTT. It yields the protein CASSLGTGAYLNTGELFF.

The rearrangement uses TRBV5-1 and TRBJ1-6, with 8 bases identical to TRBD1. J was trimmed by 8 bases and V by 5 bases; bases with no gene match: 3. CDR3 length equals 13 residues. Germline V gives CDR1 SGHRS, CDR2 YFSETQ. The CDR3 DNA sequence: TGCGCCAGCAGTGGACAGGGTGATTCACCCCTCCACTTT. It specifies CASSGQGDSPLHF. The whole variable domain, remainder taken from reference TRBV5-1 and TRBJ1-6, is KAGVTQTPRYLIKTRGQQVTLSCSPISGHRSVSWYQQTPGQGLQFLFEYFSETQRNKGNFPGRFSGRQFSNSRSEMNVSTLELGDSALYLCASSGQGDSPLHFGNGTRLTVT.

This clone showed up just once. The chain couples TRBV7-3 to TRBJ1-3; no clear D. The CDR3 runs to 12 residues. Germline assignment: CDR1 SGHTA and CDR2 FQGTGA. V lost 3 bases and J lost 1, with 1 base in between. CDR3 DNA sequence: TGTGCCAGCAGCTTTTCTGGAAACACCATATATTTT. It encodes CASSFSGNTIYF.

The chain employs TRBV11-3 and TRBJ2-5, with 9 bases lining up with TRBD2. CDR3 length: 15 amino acids. Trimming removed 3 bases from V and 1 base from J; junction bases left unmatched: 3. CDR1 SGHNT and CDR2 YENEEA come from the germline V gene. This CDR3 reads CASSFAGGPQETQYF. The CDR3 DNA sequence: TGTGCCAGCAGCTTTGCGGGAGGGCCCCAAGAGACCCAGTACTTC. Based on the CDR3 plus reference TRBV11-3 and TRBJ2-5, the full variable domain is EAGVVQSPRYKIIEKKQPVAFWCNPISGHNTLYWYLQNLGQGPELLIRYENEEAVDDSQLPKDRFSAERLKGVDSTLKIQPAELGDSAVYLCASSFAGGPQETQYFGPGTRLLVL.

The rearrangement links TRBV7-6 to TRBJ2-1, with a weak D call TRBD2 (6 bases). This CDR3 region has 14 residues. The germline CDR1 and CDR2 sequences are SGHVS and FNYEAQ. With 0 bases removed from V and 4 bases from J, the gap between germline ends came to 7 bases. The CDR3 is CASSLAGGYNEQFF. Written as DNA, the CDR3 is TGTGCCAGCAGCTTAGCGGGAGGTTACAATGAGCAGTTCTTC.

The V gene is TRBV10-2, the J gene TRBJ2-7, with TRBD2 matching 7 bases. Germline-derived CDR1 and CDR2 are WSHSY and SAAADI. V gave up 7 bases and J gave up 3 bases; unmatched junction bases: 18. The CDR3 is 17 residues long. The DNA of the CDR3 is TGCGCCAGCAAAGGAACTAGCGTACGAACCTCAATCTACGAGCAGTACTTC. Its translation: CASKGTSVRTSIYEQYF.

This chain joins TRBV6-1 and TRBJ2-1; 12 bases fit TRBD2. Germline V gene data show CDR1 as MNHNS and CDR2 as SASEGT. The CDR3 consists of 15 residues. V lost 7 bases, J lost 2 bases, and 3 bases stayed unmatched. The CDR3 region is CASTRLAGAYNEQFF. For the CDR3, the DNA is TGTGCCAGCACCAGACTAGCGGGAGCCTACAATGAGCAGTTCTTC.

A remark on this clone: The same CDR3 also results from other DNA sequences found in this sample. The rearrangement uses TRBV2 and TRBJ2-3; tentative D call: TRBD2 (5 bases). The CDR3 contains 13 residues. V gave up 4 bases and J gave up 4 bases, with 9 bases separating them. The V gene's germline CDR1 is SNHLY and CDR2 FYNNEI. CDR3 residues: CASSAAGADTQYF. The DNA for the CDR3 is TGTGCCAGCAGTGCTGCCGGGGCAGATACGCAGTATTTT.

This clone was observed once. The chain employs TRBV29-1 and TRBJ2-1; 9 bases align to TRBD2. J lost 3 bases, V lost 1 base, and 4 bases had no gene match. The V gene's germline CDR1 is SQVTM and CDR2 ANQGSEA. CDR3 length equals 15 residues. The CDR3 DNA reads TGCAGCGTTGAAGGTAGCGGGAGTCTCTACAATGAGCAGTTCTTC. It yields the protein CSVEGSGSLYNEQFF.

In this sample, this clone turned up once. The chain is built from TRBV18 and TRBJ1-3; no clear D. The CDR3 is 13 residues long. Germline V gene lookup returns CDR1 KGHSH and CDR2 LQKENI. V lost 1 base and J 8 bases, leaving 9 bases between the germline ends. CDR3 sequence reads: CASSPLTGDTIYF. The CDR3 region has the DNA TGTGCCAGCTCACCACTCACCGGGGACACCATATATTTT.

The chain links TRBV7-2 to TRBJ2-7, with 7 bases that match TRBD1. The CDR3 has 16 amino acids. Germline CDR1 SGHTA, CDR2 FQGNSA. The V gene end was trimmed by 5 bases and the J gene end by 4 bases; junction bases not matched to a gene: 14. In DNA form, the CDR3 reads TGTGCCAGCAGCCAGGACAGGAACTCTCAAGTATACGAGCAGTACTTC. It is translated as CASSQDRNSQVYEQYF.

The genes are TRBV28 and TRBJ1-3; possibly TRBD1 for D (5 bases). The germline V gene has CDR1 MDHEN and CDR2 SYDVKM. The V end was cut by 6 bases, the J end by 0 bases, with 9 bases between. The CDR3 is 14 residues long. The CDR3 sequence is CASRAGYSGNTIYF. The DNA of the CDR3 is TGTGCCAGCAGGGCAGGGTACTCTGGAAACACCATATATTTT.

The chain uses TRBV20-1 and TRBJ1-2; the D is unclear. V lost 5 bases, J lost 11 bases, and 9 bases lay in between. This CDR3 contains 9 residues. The germline gives CDR1 DFQATT, CDR2 SNEGSKA (reference sequence). Here the CDR3 reads CSAPETYTF. The CDR3 DNA is TGCAGTGCTCCCGAGACGTACACCTTC.

The chain is built from TRBV28 and TRBJ1-5, with D uncertain. This CDR3 contains 16 residues. Germline V gene data show CDR1 as MDHEN and CDR2 as SYDVKM. Deletions cut 1 base from V and 1 base from J, with 11 bases between. The DNA for the CDR3 is TGTGCCAGCAGTTTATCGTTAAAGTTGAGCAATCAGCCCCAGCATTTT. Translated: CASSLSLKLSNQPQHF.

The gene calls are TRBV11-3 and TRBJ2-7, with 8 nucleotides matching TRBD1. In germline, CDR1 is SGHNT, CDR2 YENEEA. V lost 5 bases and J lost 0; bases outside the gene matches: 6. This CDR3 region has 15 residues. This chain's CDR3 is CASSPRQGISYEQYF. The CDR3 nucleotides read TGTGCCAGCAGCCCGCGACAGGGGATCTCCTACGAGCAGTACTTC. The full variable domain, rest sourced from reference TRBV11-3 and TRBJ2-7, is EAGVVQSPRYKIIEKKQPVAFWCNPISGHNTLYWYLQNLGQGPELLIRYENEEAVDDSQLPKDRFSAERLKGVDSTLKIQPAELGDSAVYLCASSPRQGISYEQYFGPGTRLTVT.

The chain combines TRBV11-2 with TRBJ2-2; a weak D match, TRBD2 (6 bases). This CDR3 has 15 residues. Deletions cut 6 bases from V and 2 bases from J, with 13 bases between. Germline V gene sequence: CDR1 SGHAT, CDR2 FQNNGV. CDR3 DNA sequence: TGTGCCAGCAGGCGACTAGGGATCAACACCGGGGAGCTGTTTTTT. Its protein product is CASRRLGINTGELFF.

This sequence joins TRBV6-1 and TRBJ2-5; 15 bases align to TRBD2. Per germline, CDR1 MNHNS and CDR2 SASEGT. The CDR3 contains 21 residues. With 2 bases clipped from V and 5 bases from J, the junction kept 18 bases outside the gene matches. CDR3 amino acids: CASSELVGLAGGPVFLETQYF. The CDR3 nucleotides read TGTGCCAGCAGTGAATTAGTAGGACTAGCGGGAGGGCCCGTCTTCTTGGAGACCCAGTACTTC.